Below, 32 T cell receptor beta chains from the same sample are listed, as sequenced in a study of neurological immune-mediated disorders. MiXCR was run by TCRdb on the 5' RACE reads, yielding one entry per CDR3 protein. Among about 59,000 distinct CDR3 sequences, about 12% were seen once, and the ten largest hold about 10%. Source material: PBMCs. These receptors were collected from a woman aged 60-70 years with HTLV-1-associated myelopathy (HAM/TSP).

In this sample, this clonotype turned up many times. The chain has TRBV10-3 and TRBJ2-7; 10 nucleotides align to TRBD1. CDR1 is ENHRY, CDR2 SYGVKD, per germline. The CDR3 covers 15 residues. J lost 5 bases, V lost 3 bases, and 7 bases had no gene match. The CDR3 DNA reads TGTGCCATCAGTGATCAGGGACAGGGGTTGGACGAGCAGTACTTC. Translation: CAISDQGQGLDEQYF.

With respect to this clonotype: A junction boundary mismatches the germline segment, possibly from a read error. This CDR3 reads CVTSREGGGNEQLF. Written as DNA, the CDR3 is TGTGTCACCAGCAGAGAGGGAGGGGGCAATGAGCAGTTATTC. This chain joins TRBV15 and TRBJ2-1; D assignment may be TRBD1 or TRBD2 (7 bases each). CDR3 size: 14 residues. CDR1 and CDR2 from the germline V gene are LNHNV and YYDKDF (reference sequence).

In its sample, this clonotype was seen many times. CDR3 nucleotides: TGCAGTGCCACCGGCGGGCAACAAGAGACCCAGTACTTC. Protein sequence: CSATGGQQETQYF. This chain links TRBV20-1 with TRBJ2-5, with D tentatively TRBD2 (5 bases). CDR1 DFQATT and CDR2 SNEGSKA come from the germline V gene (reference sequence). Between the trimmed V and J ends, which lost 6 bases and 2 bases, there was a span of 13 bases. The CDR3 length is 13 residues.

The chain is built from TRBV5-1 and TRBJ2-1; D not resolved. Germline-derived CDR1 and CDR2 are SGHRS and YFSETQ. The CDR3 has 15 amino acids. Trimming took 0 bases from V and 4 from J, leaving 11 bases between them. CDR3 nucleotide sequence: TGCGCCAGCAGCTTGGGACAACCGACTTACAATGAGCAGTTCTTC. Translation gives CASSLGQPTYNEQFF.

The sample holds many counts of this clonotype. This rearrangement joins TRBV27 to TRBJ2-2, with a tentative D call TRBD2 (5 bases). Per germline, CDR1 MNHEY and CDR2 SMNVEV (reference sequence). This CDR3 comprises 13 residues. The V end lost 4 bases, the J end lost 6 bases, and 9 bases lay between the germline ends. CDR3 loop: CASSSSSSGELFF. Written as DNA, the CDR3 is TGTGCCAGCAGTTCCTCTAGCTCCGGGGAGCTGTTTTTT.

Many counts were recorded for this clonotype. The chain employs TRBV5-1 and TRBJ2-7, with TRBD2 matching over 12 bases. This CDR3 region has 15 residues. Trimming took 2 bases from V and 6 from J; bases not matched to a gene: 6. Germline CDR1 SGHRS, CDR2 YFSETQ. CDR3 region: CASSLRTSGKPEQYF. CDR3 DNA: TGCGCCAGCAGCTTAAGGACTAGCGGGAAACCCGAGCAGTACTTC.

As concerns this clonotype: A read error may explain this, as a much larger clone is one base away. This chain links TRBV7-2 with TRBJ2-1; 7 bases line up with TRBD2. The V and J ends lost 7 bases and 15 bases, in that order; junction bases with no gene match: 15. Germline-derived CDR1 and CDR2 are SGHTA and FQGNSA. This CDR3 is built from 13 residues. The CDR3 DNA sequence: TGTGCCAGCATCTCGGGACTCAGCGGGAAAGGGTTCTTC. It yields the protein CASISGLSGKGFF. The variable domain in full, completed from reference TRBV7-2 and TRBJ2-1, reads GAGVSQSPSNKVTEKGKDVELRCDPISGHTALYWYRQSLGQGLEFLIYFQGNSAPDKSGLPSDRFSAERTGGSVSTLTIQRTQQEDSAVYLCASISGLSGKGFFGPGTRLTVL.

This clonotype was seen many times. The chain uses TRBV5-1 and TRBJ2-7, with D perhaps being TRBD1 or TRBD2 (6 bases each). The germline V gene has CDR1 SGHRS and CDR2 YFSETQ. V was shortened by 7 bases and J by 2 bases, with 13 bases between the two germline ends. The length of the CDR3 is 13 residues. The CDR3 sequence: CASPRRGAYEQYF. CDR3 nucleotide sequence: TGCGCCAGCCCCCGGAGGGGGGCCTACGAGCAGTACTTC.

This clonotype was seen a few times. The V gene is TRBV29-1, the J gene TRBJ2-1; no firm D call. This CDR3 contains 11 residues. V lost 5 bases, J lost 7 bases, and 9 bases lay in between. Per the germline V gene, CDR1 is SQVTM and CDR2 is ANQGSEA. CDR3 region: CSVMSGNEQFF. DNA for the CDR3: TGCAGCGTTATGTCCGGGAATGAGCAGTTCTTC.

Turning to this clonotype: A read error may be the cause here, since a much bigger clone is one base away. For the CDR3, the DNA is TGTGCCAGCAAGACCTGGACAGTTGTTGAAAAACTGTTTTTT. It translates to CASKTWTVVEKLFF. The V call is TRBV2, the J call TRBJ1-4; D may be TRBD1 (6 bases). V was clipped by 7 bases and J by 7 bases, with 16 bases between them. This CDR3 has 14 amino acids. Germline V gives CDR1 SNHLY, CDR2 FYNNEI.

This clonotype was observed many times. The chain couples TRBV10-3 to TRBJ2-1, with 9 bases matching TRBD1. V dropped 10 bases and J dropped 8; count of bases not matched to a gene: 15. The CDR3 totals 15 residues. The V gene's germline CDR1 is ENHRY and CDR2 SYGVKD. CDR3 DNA: TGTGCCACACACAGGGGGCCTCAAAATGGGGATGAGCAGTTCTTC. Translating gives CATHRGPQNGDEQFF.

This clonotype was seen a handful of times. The chain couples TRBV7-2 to TRBJ2-5; D is possibly TRBD2 (6 bases). V gave up 2 bases and J gave up 3 bases, with 7 bases separating them. This CDR3 is 13 amino acids long. Germline-derived CDR1 and CDR2 are SGHTA and FQGNSA. The CDR3 bases are TGTGCCAGCAGCTTACGACTAGAAGAGACCCAGTACTTC. Protein product: CASSLRLEETQYF.

This clonotype was observed at least ten times. V is TRBV10-3 and J is TRBJ1-2, with 12 bases matching TRBD1. Losses at the gene ends were 8 bases for V and 6 bases for J; bases not matched to a gene: 4. This CDR3 is built from 13 residues. Germline assignment: CDR1 ENHRY and CDR2 SYGVKD. CDR3 loop: CAIPGQGADGYTF. The CDR3 DNA reads as TGTGCCATCCCGGGACAGGGGGCCGATGGCTACACCTTC.

This clonotype was observed a few times. CDR3 sequence (DNA): TGTGCCAGCACCCCCCTGAGGGGTAACATTCAGTACTTC. This sequence encodes CASTPLRGNIQYF. This chain links TRBV25-1 with TRBJ2-4; D possibly uses TRBD1 or TRBD2 (5 bases each). The germline V gene encodes CDR1 MGHDK and CDR2 SYGVNS. Trimming shortened V by 7 bases and J by 7 bases, and 14 bases separated the two germline ends. The CDR3 runs 13 residues.

At least ten counts were recorded for this clonotype. The rearrangement joins TRBV28 to TRBJ2-7; TRBD1 or TRBD2 may be the D gene (6 bases each). Germline CDR1 is MDHEN and CDR2 is SYDVKM. The CDR3 runs to 14 residues. V lost 4 bases, J lost 4 bases, and 14 bases lay in between. The DNA for the CDR3 is TGTGCCAGCAGTTGGGCGGGACACAGTTACGAGCAGTACTTC. This codes for CASSWAGHSYEQYF.

This clonotype was recorded many times. V and J are TRBV5-1 and TRBJ2-1, with 8 nucleotides matching TRBD2. Germline CDR1 reads SGHRS; CDR2 reads YFSETQ. This CDR3 has 15 amino acids. V lost 0 bases and J lost 4; bases outside the gene matches: 3. CDR3 nucleotides: TGCGCCAGCAGCTTGGACGGGGGGGTTTACAATGAGCAGTTCTTC. Translated, it gives CASSLDGGVYNEQFF.

This clonotype was detected ten times or more. V is TRBV6-1 and J is TRBJ2-1; D could derive from TRBD1 or TRBD2 (6 bases each). Trimming shortened V by 7 bases and J by 8 bases, and 18 bases separated the two germline ends. The CDR3 consists of 14 residues. The germline gives CDR1 MNHNS, CDR2 SASEGT. CDR3 coding DNA: TGTGCCAGCACCCTTCGGGGGCCCAGGGATGAGCAGTTCTTC. Residues: CASTLRGPRDEQFF.

Notes on this clonotype: Compared with germline, one end of the junction differs, possibly owing to a read error. This chain joins TRBV5-1 and TRBJ2-2, with D maybe TRBD2 (5 bases). The V gene's germline CDR1 is SGHRS and CDR2 YFSETQ. The CDR3 is 13 amino acids. CDR3 residues: CASSYRDTGDLFF. CDR3 in DNA: TGCGCCAGCAGCTATAGAGACACCGGGGATCTGTTTTTT.

This clonotype came up many times. The chain employs TRBV7-9 and TRBJ1-6; D remains ambiguous. With 0 bases removed from V and 6 bases from J, the gap between germline ends came to 3 bases. There are 13 residues in the CDR3. Germline lookup yields CDR1 SEHNR and CDR2 FQNEAQ (reference sequence). CDR3 sequence reads: CASSLAFNSPLHF. In nucleotides, the CDR3 is TGTGCCAGCAGCTTAGCCTTTAATTCACCCCTCCACTTT.

In this sample, this clonotype turned up many times. The V gene is TRBV20-1, the J gene TRBJ2-1; 9 bases match TRBD2. Germline values: CDR1 DFQATT, CDR2 SNEGSKA (reference sequence). The CDR3 totals 16 residues. V shed 0 bases and J 4 bases; nucleotides not matched to a gene: 7. For the CDR3, the DNA is TGCAGTGCTAGAGATCCAAGCGGGAGGTATTACAATGAGCAGTTCTTC. This encodes CSARDPSGRYYNEQFF.

This clonotype was seen repeatedly, ten times or more. The J gene is TRBJ2-1, the V gene TRBV27; 9 bases fit TRBD2. V was pared by 3 bases and J by 4 bases, with 10 bases of the junction left unmatched. The V gene's germline CDR1 is MNHEY and CDR2 SMNVEV (reference sequence). The CDR3 spans 17 residues. CDR3 sequence: CASSFAASGVTYNEQFF. The CDR3 DNA is TGTGCCAGCAGTTTCGCGGCTAGCGGGGTGACTTACAATGAGCAGTTCTTC.

Details on this clonotype: A clone one base away is much larger, so this may be a read error. The chain uses TRBV20-1 and TRBJ2-1; 12 bases map to TRBD1. CDR3 length: 17 residues. Germline V gives CDR1 DFQATT, CDR2 SNEGSKA (reference sequence). CDR3 nucleotides: TGCAGTGCTAGGAAGGCCGGGACAGGGGGCTCCTACAAAGAGCAGTTCTTC. This translates into CSARKAGTGGSYKEQFF.

This clonotype was counted ten times or more. This chain links TRBV5-1 with TRBJ1-4, with TRBD1 matching 10 bases. After removal of 4 bases from V and 6 bases from J, the junction contained 12 bases not matched to a gene. The germline gives CDR1 SGHRS, CDR2 YFSETQ. The CDR3 length is 17 residues. For the CDR3, the DNA is TGCGCCAGCAGCCAGCGCGTCGGGACAGGGGTTCATGAAAAACTGTTTTTT. Its translation is CASSQRVGTGVHEKLFF.

This clonotype was counted at least ten times. The chain uses TRBV29-1 and TRBJ1-1, with 8 positions matching TRBD1. The CDR3 totals 15 residues. CDR1 is SQVTM and CDR2 is ANQGSEA in the germline V gene. The J segment lost 0 bases and the V segment lost 6 bases, leaving 9 bases of the junction unmatched. The CDR3 region is CSVRGPGGMNTEAFF. The CDR3 coding sequence is TGCAGCGTCAGAGGGCCAGGGGGCATGAACACTGAAGCTTTCTTT.

This clonotype was found many times. This chain links TRBV6-5 with TRBJ2-1, with D perhaps matching TRBD1 (5 bases). Trimming removed 0 bases from V and 9 bases from J, with 24 bases in between. CDR1 is MNHEY and CDR2 is SVGAGI in the germline V gene. This CDR3 spans 18 amino acids. CDR3 loop: CASSYSVGLPTPQGEQFF. The CDR3 region has the DNA TGTGCCAGCAGTTACTCAGTAGGCCTACCGACTCCCCAGGGTGAGCAGTTCTTC.

The CDR3, as DNA: TGTGCCAGCAGCCAACAGCGAGAGACCCAGTACTTC. Translation gives CASSQQRETQYF. This chain connects TRBV14 to TRBJ2-5; D gene unclear. Trimming removed 2 bases from V and 4 bases from J, with 5 bases in between. Germline-derived CDR1 and CDR2 are SGHDN and FVKESK. The CDR3 extends over 12 amino acids.

The sample holds many counts of this clonotype. The rearrangement links TRBV20-1 to TRBJ2-2, with 10 bases aligning to TRBD2. V dropped 6 bases and J dropped 0; count of bases not matched to a gene: 13. Per the germline V gene, CDR1 is DFQATT and CDR2 is SNEGSKA (reference sequence). This CDR3 comprises 18 residues. CDR3 loop: CSAKNPRTSGSNTGELFF. CDR3 bases: TGCAGTGCCAAAAACCCTCGGACTAGCGGTTCGAACACCGGGGAGCTGTTTTTT.

This clonotype appeared many times. The chain links TRBV12-3 or TRBV12-4 to TRBJ2-1, with 14 bases that match TRBD2. The CDR3 runs to 14 residues. V lost 5 bases to trimming and J lost 13 bases; unmatched junction nucleotides: 7. DNA of the CDR3: TGTGCCAGCAGTATCGGGACTAGCGGGAGAATCCAGTTCTTC. Its protein is CASSIGTSGRIQFF.

In regard to this clonotype: A much bigger clone sits one base away, suggesting this may be a read error. The chain employs TRBV19 and TRBJ1-6; 9 bases agree with TRBD1. J was trimmed by 8 bases and V by 4 bases; bases with no gene match: 12. From germline, CDR1 is LNHDA and CDR2 SQIVND (reference sequence). This CDR3 is 17 amino acids long. The CDR3 loop reads CASSTLFLDRGDSPLHF. Here the CDR3 DNA reads TGTGCCAGTAGTACTCTTTTCCTGGACAGGGGAGATTCACCCCTCCACTTT.

This clonotype was counted many times. This rearrangement joins TRBV5-1 to TRBJ2-1; D gene uncertain. The CDR3 sequence is 12 residues long. The germline V gene encodes CDR1 SGHRS and CDR2 YFSETQ. Trimming stripped 8 bases from V and 4 bases from J, with 10 bases between. The CDR3 spells CASEGSYNEQFF. The CDR3 DNA reads as TGCGCCAGTGAAGGATCTTACAATGAGCAGTTCTTC.

This clonotype was recorded at least ten times. The V and J genes are TRBV5-1 and TRBJ2-1, with 8 bases aligning to TRBD1. This CDR3 is built from 15 residues. Trimming removed 2 bases from V and 4 bases from J; junction bases left unmatched: 5. CDR1 and CDR2 (germline): SGHRS, YFSETQ. The CDR3 is CASSLDRGPYNEQFF. The CDR3 DNA is TGCGCCAGCAGCTTAGACAGGGGTCCGTACAATGAGCAGTTCTTC.

This clonotype was seen many times. The chain joins TRBV20-1 to TRBJ2-3; TRBD2 is a possible D gene (5 bases). Trimming stripped 3 bases from V and 0 bases from J, with 19 bases between. CDR1 DFQATT and CDR2 SNEGSKA come from the germline V gene (reference sequence). The CDR3 covers 17 residues. CDR3 in DNA: TGCAGTGCTAGTGGGATCACCCAGAGGACTAGCACAGATACGCAGTATTTT. Translation gives CSASGITQRTSTDTQYF.